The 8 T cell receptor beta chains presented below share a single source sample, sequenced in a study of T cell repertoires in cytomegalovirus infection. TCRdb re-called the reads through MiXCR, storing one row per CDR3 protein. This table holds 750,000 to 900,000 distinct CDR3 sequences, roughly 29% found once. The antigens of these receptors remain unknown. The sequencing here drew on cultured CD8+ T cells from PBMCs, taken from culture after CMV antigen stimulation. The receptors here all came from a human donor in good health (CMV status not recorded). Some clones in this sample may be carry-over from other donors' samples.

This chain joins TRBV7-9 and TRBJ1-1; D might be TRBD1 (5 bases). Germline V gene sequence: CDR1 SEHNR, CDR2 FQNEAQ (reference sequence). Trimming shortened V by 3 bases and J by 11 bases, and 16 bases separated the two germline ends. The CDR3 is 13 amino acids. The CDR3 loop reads CASSLGPQNAAFF. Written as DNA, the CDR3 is TGTGCCAGCAGCTTGGGACCTCAGAATGCCGCTTTCTTT. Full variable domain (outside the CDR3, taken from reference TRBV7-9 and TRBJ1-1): DTGVSQNPRHKITKRGQNVTFRCDPISEHNRLYWYRQTLGQGPEFLTYFQNEAQLEKSRLLSDRFSAERPKGSFSTLEIQRTEQGDSAMYLCASSLGPQNAAFFGQGTRLTVV.

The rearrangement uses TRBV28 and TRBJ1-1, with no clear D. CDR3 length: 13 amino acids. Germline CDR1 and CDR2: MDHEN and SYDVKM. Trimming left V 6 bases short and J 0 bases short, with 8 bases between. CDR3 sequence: CASSQFMNTEAFF. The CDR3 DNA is TGTGCCAGCAGCCAATTCATGAACACTGAAGCTTTCTTT.

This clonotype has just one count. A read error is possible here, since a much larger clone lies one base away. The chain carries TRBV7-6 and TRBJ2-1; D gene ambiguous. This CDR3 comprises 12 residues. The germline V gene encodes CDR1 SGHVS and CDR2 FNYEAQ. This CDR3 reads CASSLLWAEPFF. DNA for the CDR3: TGTGCCAGCAGCTTATTGTGGGCCGAGCCGTTCTTC.

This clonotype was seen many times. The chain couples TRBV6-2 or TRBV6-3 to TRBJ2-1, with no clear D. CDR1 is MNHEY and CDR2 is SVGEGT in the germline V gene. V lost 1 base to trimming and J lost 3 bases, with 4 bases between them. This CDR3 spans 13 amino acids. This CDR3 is CASSYFSYNEQFF. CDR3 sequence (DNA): TGTGCCAGCAGTTACTTCAGCTACAATGAGCAGTTCTTC.

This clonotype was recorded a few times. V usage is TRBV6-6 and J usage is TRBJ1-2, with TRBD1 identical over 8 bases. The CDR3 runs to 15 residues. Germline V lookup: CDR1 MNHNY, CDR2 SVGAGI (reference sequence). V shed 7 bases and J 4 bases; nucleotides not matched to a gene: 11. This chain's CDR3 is CASMIITGGSYGYTF. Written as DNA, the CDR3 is TGTGCCAGCATGATAATAACAGGGGGATCCTATGGCTACACCTTC.

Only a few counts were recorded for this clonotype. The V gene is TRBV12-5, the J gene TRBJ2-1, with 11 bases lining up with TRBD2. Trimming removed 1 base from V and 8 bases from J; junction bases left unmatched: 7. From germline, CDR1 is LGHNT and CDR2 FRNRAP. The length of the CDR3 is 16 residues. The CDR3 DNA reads TGTGCTAGTGGTTTGGCGGGACTAGCGGCTGACGATGAGCAGTTCTTC. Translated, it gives CASGLAGLAADDEQFF.

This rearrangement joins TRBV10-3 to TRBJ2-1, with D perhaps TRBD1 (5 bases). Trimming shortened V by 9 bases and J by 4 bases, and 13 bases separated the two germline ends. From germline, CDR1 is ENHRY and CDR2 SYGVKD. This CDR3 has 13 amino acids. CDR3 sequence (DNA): TGTGCCATGGGGCAGGGTGGGTACAATGAGCAGTTCTTC. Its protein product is CAMGQGGYNEQFF.

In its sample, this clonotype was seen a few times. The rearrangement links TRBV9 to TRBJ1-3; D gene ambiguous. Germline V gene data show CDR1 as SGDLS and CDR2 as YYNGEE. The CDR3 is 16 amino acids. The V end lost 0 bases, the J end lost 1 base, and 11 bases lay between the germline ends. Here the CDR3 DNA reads TGTGCCAGCAGCGTAGTTGGGGATCTATCTGGAAACACCATATATTTT. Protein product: CASSVVGDLSGNTIYF.